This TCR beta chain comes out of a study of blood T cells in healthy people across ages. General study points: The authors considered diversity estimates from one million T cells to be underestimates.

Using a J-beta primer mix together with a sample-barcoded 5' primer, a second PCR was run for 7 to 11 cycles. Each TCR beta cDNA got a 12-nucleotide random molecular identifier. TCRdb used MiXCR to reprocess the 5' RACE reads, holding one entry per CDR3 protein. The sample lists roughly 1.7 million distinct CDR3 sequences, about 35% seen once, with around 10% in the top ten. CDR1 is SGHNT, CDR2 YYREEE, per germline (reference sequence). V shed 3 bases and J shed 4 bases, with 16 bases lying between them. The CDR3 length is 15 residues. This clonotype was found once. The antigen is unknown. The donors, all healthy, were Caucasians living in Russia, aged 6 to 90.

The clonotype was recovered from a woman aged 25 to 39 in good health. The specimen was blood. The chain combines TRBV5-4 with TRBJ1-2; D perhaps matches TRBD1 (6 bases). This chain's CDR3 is CASSSEGERGYGYTF. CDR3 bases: TGTGCCAGCAGCTCTGAGGGGGAAAGGGGCTATGGCTACACCTTC.